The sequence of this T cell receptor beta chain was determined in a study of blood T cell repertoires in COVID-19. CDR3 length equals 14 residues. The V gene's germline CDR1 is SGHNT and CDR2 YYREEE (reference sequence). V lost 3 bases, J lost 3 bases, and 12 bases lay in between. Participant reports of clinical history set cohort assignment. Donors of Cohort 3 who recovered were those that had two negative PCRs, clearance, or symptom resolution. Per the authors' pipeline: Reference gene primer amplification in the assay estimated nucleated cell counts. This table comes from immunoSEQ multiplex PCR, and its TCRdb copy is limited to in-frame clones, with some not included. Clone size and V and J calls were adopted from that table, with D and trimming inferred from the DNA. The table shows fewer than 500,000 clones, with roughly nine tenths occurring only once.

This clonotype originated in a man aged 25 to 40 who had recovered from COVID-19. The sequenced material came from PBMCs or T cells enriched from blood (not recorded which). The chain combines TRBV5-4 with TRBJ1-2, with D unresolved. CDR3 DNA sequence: TGTGCCAGCAGCTCCAAGACTGAGGACTATGGCTACACCTTC. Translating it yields CASSSKTEDYGYTF.